This T cell receptor (beta chain) was retrieved from a study of post-analysis software for immune sequencing data. Turning to the study itself: Relapsing-remitting, secondary progressive and progressive-relapsing forms made up the multiple sclerosis disease courses.

Germline V gene lookup returns CDR1 SEHNR and CDR2 FQNEAQ (reference sequence). The CDR3 runs to 14 residues. V was pared by 2 bases and J by 6 bases, with 11 bases between. TCR beta libraries were prepared from cDNA with unique molecular identifiers. Out of about 1 to 11 million T cells, a few hundred thousand cDNA molecules were generated. One entry per CDR3 protein results from TCRdb running MiXCR on the PCR reads. The sample has some 450,000 distinct CDR3 sequences; around 40% are singletons. This clonotype was detected a few times. Antigen specificity is unknown. Study-wide findings and caveats: Normalized Chao1 diversity was significantly reduced in patients versus controls. About 5 TRBV segments were more frequent in patients than controls; TRBV5-6, TRBV5-1 and TRBV20-1 belonged to this group.

This sequence originates from a girl between 10 and 17 years old with multiple sclerosis. The chain carries TRBV7-9 and TRBJ1-5, with D maybe TRBD1 (6 bases). Sequenced input: blood. CDR3 region: CASSLQGPTQPQHF. The CDR3 DNA reads as TGTGCCAGCAGCTTACAGGGGCCTACTCAGCCCCAGCATTTT.